The present entry profiles one TCR beta chain with its context. These data originate in a study of T cell responses to AZD1222 COVID-19 vaccine. Libraries were prepared by immunoSEQ multiplex PCR; TCRdb keeps only in-frame clonotypes and omits some of them. The sample has about 81,000 clones; 91% are singletons. CDR3 size: 12 residues. Germline assignment: CDR1 SQVTM and CDR2 ANQGSEA. Deletions cut 8 bases from V and 7 bases from J, with 15 bases between. The chain is built from TRBV29-1 and TRBJ2-1, with D perhaps assigned TRBD1 or TRBD2 (6 bases each). The specimen comprised peripheral blood, sampled 28 days after the second AZD1222 dose. The clonotype was recovered from an adult who received the AZD1222 COVID-19 vaccine. CDR3 in amino acids: CSLRDKGNEQFF. CDR3 sequence (DNA): TGCAGCTTGCGGGACAAAGGTAATGAGCAGTTCTTC.